The rows below give T cell receptor beta chains drawn from one sample of a study of cytomegalovirus exposure and HLA in healthy donors. The protocol was immunoSEQ multiplex PCR, while the TCRdb copy is restricted to in-frame clones and leaves out a portion. The sample gives approximately 130,000 clones, roughly 82% of which show up once; 2% to 3% is in the top ten. Sequencing was done on a sample of PBMCs. All receptors derive from a man aged 45-60 years in good health and CMV-seronegative. CDR3s include the opening cysteine and the closing phenylalanine or tryptophan. D genes are given only for firm matches. Part of the rows lack a size; the others show once, few, many or a class for expanded clones.

v_gene: TRBV7-9; j_gene: TRBJ1-1; abundance: NA; d_gene: NA; CDR3aa: CASSSKVVRQGLRPEAFF; CDR3nt: TGTGCCAGCAGCTCGAAGGTGGTTCGTCAGGGCCTTAGGCCTGAAGCTTTCTTT
v_gene: TRBV5-4; j_gene: TRBJ1-1; abundance: NA; d_gene: NA; CDR3aa: CASSLQAGNTEAFF; CDR3nt: TGTGCCAGCAGCCTACAGGCCGGGAACACTGAAGCTTTCTTT
v_gene: TRBV6-5; j_gene: TRBJ1-3; abundance: NA; d_gene: NA; CDR3aa: CASSPLRSGNTIYF; CDR3nt: TGTGCCAGCAGTCCCCTCCGCTCTGGAAACACCATATATTTT
v_gene: TRBV15; j_gene: TRBJ2-3; abundance: once; d_gene: TRBD1; CDR3aa: CATSNWDSSTDTQYF; CDR3nt: TGTGCCACCAGCAATTGGGACAGTAGCACAGATACGCAGTATTTT
v_gene: TRBV5-3; j_gene: TRBJ2-6; abundance: NA; d_gene: TRBD1; CDR3aa: CARSAKTDRAGGANVLTF; CDR3nt: TGTGCCAGAAGCGCGAAGACCGACAGGGCAGGAGGGGCCAACGTCCTGACTTTC
v_gene: TRBV4-2; j_gene: TRBJ2-4; abundance: NA; d_gene: TRBD2; CDR3aa: CASRGLAAGLGNIQYF; CDR3nt: TGTGCCAGCAGGGGACTAGCCGCCGGACTAGGAAACATTCAGTACTTC
v_gene: TRBV13; j_gene: TRBJ2-5; abundance: NA; d_gene: NA; CDR3aa: CASSFRGGETQYF; CDR3nt: TGTGCCAGCAGCTTTAGGGGAGGAGAGACCCAGTACTTC
v_gene: TRBV30; j_gene: TRBJ2-5; abundance: once; d_gene: NA; CDR3aa: CAWSNSGQPSGETQYF; CDR3nt: TGTGCCTGGAGTAACTCTGGACAGCCCTCGGGAGAGACCCAGTACTTC
v_gene: TRBV5-4; j_gene: TRBJ2-7; abundance: NA; d_gene: TRBD2; CDR3aa: CASSPPAMGGSHEQYF; CDR3nt: TGTGCCAGCAGCCCCCCGGCTATGGGGGGGTCCCACGAGCAGTACTTC
v_gene: TRBV5-6; j_gene: TRBJ2-7; abundance: NA; d_gene: NA; CDR3aa: CASRYQGSYEQYF; CDR3nt: TGTGCCAGCAGGTACCAGGGTTCCTACGAGCAGTACTTC
v_gene: TRBV5-1; j_gene: TRBJ2-5; abundance: NA; d_gene: NA; CDR3aa: CASSFTVEETQYF; CDR3nt: TGCGCCAGCAGCTTCACAGTCGAAGAGACCCAGTACTTC
v_gene: TRBV7-9; j_gene: TRBJ1-5; abundance: once; d_gene: NA; CDR3aa: CSSSDGNQPQHF; CDR3nt: TGTTCCAGCAGCGACGGGAATCAGCCCCAGCATTTT
v_gene: TRBV5-4; j_gene: TRBJ2-7; abundance: NA; d_gene: TRBD2; CDR3aa: CASSQAGAYEQYF; CDR3nt: TGTGCCAGCAGCCAGGCGGGGGCCTACGAGCAGTACTTC
v_gene: TRBV5-1; j_gene: TRBJ2-2; abundance: NA; d_gene: NA; CDR3aa: CASSPTGNTGELFF; CDR3nt: TGCGCCAGCTCGCCGACAGGGAACACCGGGGAGCTGTTTTTT
v_gene: TRBV2; j_gene: TRBJ1-5; abundance: NA; d_gene: TRBD1; CDR3aa: CASGGTGGDQPQHF; CDR3nt: TGTGCCAGCGGCGGGACAGGGGGAGATCAGCCCCAGCATTTT
v_gene: TRBV6-5; j_gene: TRBJ1-5; abundance: NA; d_gene: TRBD1; CDR3aa: CASKETGIGNQPQHF; CDR3nt: TGTGCCAGCAAGGAGACAGGGATTGGCAATCAGCCCCAGCATTTT
v_gene: TRBV4-2; j_gene: TRBJ1-1; abundance: once; d_gene: TRBD1; CDR3aa: CASSQREGARTEAFF; CDR3nt: TGTGCCAGCAGCCAGCGGGAGGGGGCGCGTACTGAAGCTTTCTTT
v_gene: TRBV2; j_gene: TRBJ2-5; abundance: NA; d_gene: NA; CDR3aa: CASSEHRSGTQYF; CDR3nt: TGTGCCAGCAGTGAACACAGGTCCGGGACCCAGTACTTC
v_gene: TRBV11-2; j_gene: TRBJ1-5; abundance: NA; d_gene: TRBD1; CDR3aa: CASSLASPGQGTGQPQHF; CDR3nt: TGTGCCAGCAGCTTAGCTAGCCCGGGACAGGGCACGGGGCAGCCCCAGCATTTT
v_gene: TRBV5-8; j_gene: TRBJ2-1; abundance: NA; d_gene: NA; CDR3aa: CASSTTEYNEQFF; CDR3nt: TGTGCCAGCTCCACGACAGAATACAATGAGCAGTTCTTC
v_gene: TRBV5-1; j_gene: TRBJ2-4; abundance: NA; d_gene: NA; CDR3aa: CASSLEPPLAKNIQYF; CDR3nt: TGCGCCAGCAGCTTGGAACCCCCACTAGCCAAAAACATTCAGTACTTC
v_gene: TRBV7-2; j_gene: TRBJ2-5; abundance: NA; d_gene: TRBD1; CDR3aa: CASSPRTGWVWETQYF; CDR3nt: TGTGCCAGCAGCCCACGGACAGGGTGGGTGTGGGAGACCCAGTACTTC
v_gene: TRBV30; j_gene: TRBJ2-1; abundance: NA; d_gene: NA; CDR3aa: CACPGRTYNEQFF; CDR3nt: TGTGCCTGCCCTGGACGGACTTACAATGAGCAGTTCTTC
v_gene: TRBV7-3; j_gene: TRBJ2-3; abundance: NA; d_gene: NA; CDR3aa: CASSLNADTDTQYF; CDR3nt: TGTGCCAGCAGCTTAAACGCGGACACAGATACGCAGTATTTT
v_gene: TRBV5-4; j_gene: TRBJ2-5; abundance: few; d_gene: NA; CDR3aa: CASSWGPSGIQTQYF; CDR3nt: TGTGCCAGCAGCTGGGGGCCTAGCGGCATACAGACCCAGTACTTC
v_gene: TRBV19; j_gene: TRBJ2-2; abundance: once; d_gene: NA; CDR3aa: CASSIEGGYTGELFF; CDR3nt: TGTGCCAGTAGTATCGAAGGGGGATACACCGGGGAGCTGTTTTTT
v_gene: TRBV6-4; j_gene: TRBJ2-3; abundance: NA; d_gene: NA; CDR3aa: CASSDSGGVADTQYF; CDR3nt: TGTGCCAGCAGTGACTCTGGAGGGGTAGCAGATACGCAGTATTTT
v_gene: TRBV15; j_gene: TRBJ1-4; abundance: NA; d_gene: NA; CDR3aa: CATSRVPRTTNEKLFF; CDR3nt: TGTGCCACCAGCAGAGTCCCCAGAACAACTAATGAAAAACTGTTTTTT
v_gene: TRBV6-1; j_gene: TRBJ1-5; abundance: NA; d_gene: NA; CDR3aa: CASSEAGRQPQHF; CDR3nt: TGTGCCAGCAGTGAAGCCGGCAGGCAGCCCCAGCATTTT
v_gene: TRBV30; j_gene: TRBJ1-5; abundance: NA; d_gene: NA; CDR3aa: CAWSLGPNQPQHF; CDR3nt: TGTGCCTGGAGTCTGGGGCCCAATCAGCCCCAGCATTTT
v_gene: TRBV9; j_gene: TRBJ2-5; abundance: NA; d_gene: NA; CDR3aa: CASSSRQEQETQYF; CDR3nt: TGTGCCAGCAGCTCCCGACAGGAGCAAGAGACCCAGTACTTC
v_gene: TRBV7-9; j_gene: TRBJ2-2; abundance: NA; d_gene: TRBD2; CDR3aa: CASSLRAGDVGELFF; CDR3nt: TGTGCCAGCAGCTTAAGGGCGGGGGACGTCGGGGAGCTGTTTTTT
v_gene: TRBV7-2; j_gene: TRBJ2-7; abundance: few; d_gene: TRBD1; CDR3aa: CASSSTPWAGTGAWEQYF; CDR3nt: TGTGCCAGCAGCTCCACGCCCTGGGCCGGGACAGGGGCTTGGGAGCAGTACTTC
v_gene: TRBV19; j_gene: TRBJ1-3; abundance: NA; d_gene: NA; CDR3aa: CASIDPRGSGNTIYF; CDR3nt: TGTGCCAGTATCGATCCCAGGGGCTCTGGAAACACCATATATTTT
v_gene: TRBV5-1; j_gene: TRBJ1-1; abundance: NA; d_gene: NA; CDR3aa: CASTPTGQRNTEAFF; CDR3nt: TGCGCCAGCACCCCAACAGGGCAAAGGAACACTGAAGCTTTCTTT